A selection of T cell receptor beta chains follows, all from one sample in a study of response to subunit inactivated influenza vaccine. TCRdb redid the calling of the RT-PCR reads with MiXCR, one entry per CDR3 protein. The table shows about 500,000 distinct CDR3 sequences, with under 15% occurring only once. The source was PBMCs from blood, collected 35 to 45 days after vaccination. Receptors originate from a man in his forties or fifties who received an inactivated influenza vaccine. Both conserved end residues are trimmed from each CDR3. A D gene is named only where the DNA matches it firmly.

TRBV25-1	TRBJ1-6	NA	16	ASSDSWRGSGGISPLH
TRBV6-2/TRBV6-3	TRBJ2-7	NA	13	ASTISGILSYEQY
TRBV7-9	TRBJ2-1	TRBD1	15	ASSIYGTGDPYNEQF
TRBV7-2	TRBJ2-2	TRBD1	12	ASSFDRASGELF
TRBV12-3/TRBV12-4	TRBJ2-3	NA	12	ASTQWANTDTQY
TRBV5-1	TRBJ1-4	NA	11	ASCRATNEKLF
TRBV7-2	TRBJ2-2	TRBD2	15	ASSLRPQRGTVGELF
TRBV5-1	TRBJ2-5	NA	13	ASSFNPEIGETQY
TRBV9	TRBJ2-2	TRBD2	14	ASSPRFSGSTGELF
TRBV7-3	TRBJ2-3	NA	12	ASSPQLRGDTQY
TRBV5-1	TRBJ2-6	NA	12	ASSLYGGANVLT
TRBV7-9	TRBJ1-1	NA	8	AILNTEAF
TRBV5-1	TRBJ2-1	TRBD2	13	ASQPGGLAVNEQF
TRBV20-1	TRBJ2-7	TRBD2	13	SASKASGSGNEQY
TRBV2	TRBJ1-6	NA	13	ATRAGGENNSPLH
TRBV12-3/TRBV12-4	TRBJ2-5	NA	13	ASSPRDTSQETQY
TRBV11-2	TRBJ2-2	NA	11	ASTTRIIGELF
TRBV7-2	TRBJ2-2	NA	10	ASRPATGELF
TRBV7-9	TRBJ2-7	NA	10	ASSLGVHEQY
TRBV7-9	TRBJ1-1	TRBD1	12	ASSLGQGMTEAF
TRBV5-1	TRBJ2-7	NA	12	ASSLGIQNYEQY
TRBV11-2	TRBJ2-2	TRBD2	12	ASSPPAGVGELF
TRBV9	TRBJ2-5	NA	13	ASSPGLPGGETQY
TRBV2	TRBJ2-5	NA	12	ASRWGGTQETQY
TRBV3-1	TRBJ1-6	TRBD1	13	ASSQGGQGNSPLH
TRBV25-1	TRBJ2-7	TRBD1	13	ASSEYKTGTHEQY
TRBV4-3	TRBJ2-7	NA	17	ASSQDFGRISLGSYEQY
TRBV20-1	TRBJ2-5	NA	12	SARDTQGWETQY
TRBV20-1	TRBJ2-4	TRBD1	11	SARPGGRDIQY
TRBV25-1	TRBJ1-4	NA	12	ASSDHGANEKLF
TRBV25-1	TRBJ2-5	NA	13	ASSDTSSFIETQY
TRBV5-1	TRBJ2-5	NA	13	ASRNGPSGQETQY
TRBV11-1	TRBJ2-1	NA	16	ASSLEGSKSRSYNEQF
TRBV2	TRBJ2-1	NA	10	ASQRAGVKQF
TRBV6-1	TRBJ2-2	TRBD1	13	ASRAGTGATGELF
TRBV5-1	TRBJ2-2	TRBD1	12	ASSYLTGGESTF
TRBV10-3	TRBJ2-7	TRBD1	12	AIRDGTGTYEQY
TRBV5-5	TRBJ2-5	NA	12	ASSLGNNQETQY
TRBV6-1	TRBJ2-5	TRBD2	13	ASRVSGGSQETQY
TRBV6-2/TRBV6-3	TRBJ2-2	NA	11	ASRDTSIGELF
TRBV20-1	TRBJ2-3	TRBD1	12	SANRQGRTDTQY
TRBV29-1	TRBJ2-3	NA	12	SVVRPYRTDTQY
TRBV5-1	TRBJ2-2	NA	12	ASSLDPKNGELF
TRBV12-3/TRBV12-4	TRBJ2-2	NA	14	ASSFLKAANTGELF
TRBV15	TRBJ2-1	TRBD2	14	ATSSGPASGDNEQF
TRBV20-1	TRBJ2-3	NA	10	SATLFTDTQY
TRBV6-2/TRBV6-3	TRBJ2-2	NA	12	ASTRLANTGELF
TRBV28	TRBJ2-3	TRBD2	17	ASSLFWTSGRAGADTQY
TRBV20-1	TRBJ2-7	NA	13	SASRGPSDSYEQY